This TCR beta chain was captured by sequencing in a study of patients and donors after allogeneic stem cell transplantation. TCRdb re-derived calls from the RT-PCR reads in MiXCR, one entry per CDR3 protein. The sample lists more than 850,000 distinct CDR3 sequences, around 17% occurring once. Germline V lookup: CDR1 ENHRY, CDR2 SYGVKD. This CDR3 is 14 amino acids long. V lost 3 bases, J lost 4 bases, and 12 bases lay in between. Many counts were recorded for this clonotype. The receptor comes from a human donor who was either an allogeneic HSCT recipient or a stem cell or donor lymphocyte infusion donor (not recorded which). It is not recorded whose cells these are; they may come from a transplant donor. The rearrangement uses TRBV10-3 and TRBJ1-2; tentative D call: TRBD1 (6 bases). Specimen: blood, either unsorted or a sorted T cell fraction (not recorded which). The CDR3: CAISDAGTTYGYTF. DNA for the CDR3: TGTGCCATCAGTGACGCCGGGACAACCTATGGCTACACCTTC.